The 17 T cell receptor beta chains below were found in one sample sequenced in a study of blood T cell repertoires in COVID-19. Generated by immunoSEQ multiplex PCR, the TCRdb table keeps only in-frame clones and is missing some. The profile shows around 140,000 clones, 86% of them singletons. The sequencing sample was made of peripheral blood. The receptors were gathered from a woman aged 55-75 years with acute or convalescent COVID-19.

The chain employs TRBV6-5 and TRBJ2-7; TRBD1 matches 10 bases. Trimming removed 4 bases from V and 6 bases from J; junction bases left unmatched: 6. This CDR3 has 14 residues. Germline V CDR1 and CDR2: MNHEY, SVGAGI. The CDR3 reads CASSCRDRGCEQYF. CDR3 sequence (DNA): TGTGCCAGCAGTTGCCGGGACAGGGGTTGCGAGCAGTACTTC.

CDR3 sequence (DNA): TGTGCCAGCAGCAGGGACAGGGTCGATGAGCAGTTCTTC. It codes for CASSRDRVDEQFF. The rearrangement links TRBV5-8 to TRBJ2-1, with TRBD1 matching 9 bases. J was trimmed by 8 bases and V by 4 bases; bases with no gene match: 4. This CDR3 has 13 amino acids. The germline V gene has CDR1 SGHTS and CDR2 YDEGEE.

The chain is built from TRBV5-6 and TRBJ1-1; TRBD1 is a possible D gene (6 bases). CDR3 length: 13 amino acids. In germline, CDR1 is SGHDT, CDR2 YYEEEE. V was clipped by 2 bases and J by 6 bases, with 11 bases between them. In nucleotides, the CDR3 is TGTGCCAGCAGCTTCAGGGGAGATCCTGAAGCTTTCTTT. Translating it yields CASSFRGDPEAFF.

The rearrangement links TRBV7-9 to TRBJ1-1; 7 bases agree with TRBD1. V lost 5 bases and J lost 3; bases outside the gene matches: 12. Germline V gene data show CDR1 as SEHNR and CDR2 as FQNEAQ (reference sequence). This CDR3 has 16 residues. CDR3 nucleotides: TGTGCCAGCAGCAGGACAGGTCGGACCCCTTACACTGAAGCTTTCTTT. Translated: CASSRTGRTPYTEAFF. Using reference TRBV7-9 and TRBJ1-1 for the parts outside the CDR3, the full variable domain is DTGVSQNPRHKITKRGQNVTFRCDPISEHNRLYWYRQTLGQGPEFLTYFQNEAQLEKSRLLSDRFSAERPKGSFSTLEIQRTEQGDSAMYLCASSRTGRTPYTEAFFGQGTRLTVV.

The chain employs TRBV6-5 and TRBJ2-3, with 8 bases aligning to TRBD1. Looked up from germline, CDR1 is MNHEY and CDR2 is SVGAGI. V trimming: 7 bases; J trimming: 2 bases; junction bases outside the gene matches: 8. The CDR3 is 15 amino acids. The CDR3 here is CASTQTGVLTDTQYF. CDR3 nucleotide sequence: TGTGCCAGCACCCAGACAGGGGTCCTCACAGATACGCAGTATTTT.

The CDR3 nucleotides are TGTGCCTGGAATCGAGGAGGAGCTGGGGCCAACGTCCTGACTTTC. It codes for CAWNRGGAGANVLTF. V gene TRBV30 combines with J gene TRBJ2-6; D might be TRBD2 (5 bases). Germline V lookup: CDR1 GTSNPN, CDR2 SVGIG (reference sequence). CDR3 length equals 15 residues. Trimming pared 4 bases from V and 2 bases from J, leaving 12 bases between.

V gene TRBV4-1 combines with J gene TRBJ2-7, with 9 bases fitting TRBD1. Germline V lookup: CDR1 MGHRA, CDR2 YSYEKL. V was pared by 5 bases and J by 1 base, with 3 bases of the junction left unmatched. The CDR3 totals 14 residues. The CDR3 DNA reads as TGCGCCAGCAGCTGGACAGGGGATTCCTACGAGCAGTACTTC. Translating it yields CASSWTGDSYEQYF.

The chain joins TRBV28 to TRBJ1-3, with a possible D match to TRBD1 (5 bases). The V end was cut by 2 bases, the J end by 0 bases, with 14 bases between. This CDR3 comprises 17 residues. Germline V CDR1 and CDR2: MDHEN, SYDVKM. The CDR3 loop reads CASSLGAGPSSGNTIYF. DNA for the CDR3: TGTGCCAGCAGTTTAGGGGCAGGCCCAAGCTCTGGAAACACCATATATTTT. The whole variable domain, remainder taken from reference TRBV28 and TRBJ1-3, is DVKVTQSSRYLVKRTGEKVFLECVQDMDHENMFWYRQDPGLGLRLIYFSYDVKMKEKGDIPEGYSVSREKKERFSLILESASTNQTSMYLCASSLGAGPSSGNTIYFGEGSWLTVV.

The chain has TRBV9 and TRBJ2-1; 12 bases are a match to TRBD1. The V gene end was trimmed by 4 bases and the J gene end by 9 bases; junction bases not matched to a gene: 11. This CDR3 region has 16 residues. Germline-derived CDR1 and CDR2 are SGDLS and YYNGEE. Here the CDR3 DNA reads TGTGCCAGCAGCTTAGTTGGGACAGGGGGCTTTGTTGAGCAGTTCTTC. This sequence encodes CASSLVGTGGFVEQFF.

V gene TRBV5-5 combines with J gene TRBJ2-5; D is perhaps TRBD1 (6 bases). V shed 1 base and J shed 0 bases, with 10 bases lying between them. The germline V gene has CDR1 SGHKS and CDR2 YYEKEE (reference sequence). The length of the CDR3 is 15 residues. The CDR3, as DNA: TGTGCCAGCAGCTTGTTGCAGGGGTACCAAGAGACCCAGTACTTC. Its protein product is CASSLLQGYQETQYF.

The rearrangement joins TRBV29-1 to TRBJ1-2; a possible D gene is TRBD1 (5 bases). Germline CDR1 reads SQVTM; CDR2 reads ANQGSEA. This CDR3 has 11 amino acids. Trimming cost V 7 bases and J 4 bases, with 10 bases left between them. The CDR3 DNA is TGCAGCGACGTGACAGCCTATGGCTACACCTTC. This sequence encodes CSDVTAYGYTF.

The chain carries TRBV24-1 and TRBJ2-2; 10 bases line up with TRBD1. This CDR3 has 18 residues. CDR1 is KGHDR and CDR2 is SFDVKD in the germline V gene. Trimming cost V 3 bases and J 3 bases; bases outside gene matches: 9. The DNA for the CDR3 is TGTGCCACCAGTGATCCGGTGGCCGGGACAGGGGACACCGGGGAGCTGTTTTTT. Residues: CATSDPVAGTGDTGELFF.

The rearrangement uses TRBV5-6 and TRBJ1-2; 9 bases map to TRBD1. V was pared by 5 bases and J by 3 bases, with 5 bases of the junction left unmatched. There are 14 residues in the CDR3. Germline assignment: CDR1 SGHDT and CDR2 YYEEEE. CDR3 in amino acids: CASSTGGSYYGYTF. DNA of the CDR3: TGTGCCAGCAGTACAGGGGGCTCCTACTATGGCTACACCTTC.

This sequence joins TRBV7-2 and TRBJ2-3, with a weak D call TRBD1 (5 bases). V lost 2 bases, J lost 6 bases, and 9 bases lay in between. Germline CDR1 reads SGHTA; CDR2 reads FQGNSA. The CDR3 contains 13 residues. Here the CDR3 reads CASSLQGGDTQYF. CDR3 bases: TGTGCCAGCAGCTTACAGGGTGGCGATACGCAGTATTTT.

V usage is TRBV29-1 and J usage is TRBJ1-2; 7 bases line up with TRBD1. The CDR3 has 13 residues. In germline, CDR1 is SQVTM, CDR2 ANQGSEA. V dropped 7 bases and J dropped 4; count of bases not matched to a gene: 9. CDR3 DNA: TGCAGCGCAGGGGACAGTGGGGTCTATGGCTACACCTTC. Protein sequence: CSAGDSGVYGYTF.

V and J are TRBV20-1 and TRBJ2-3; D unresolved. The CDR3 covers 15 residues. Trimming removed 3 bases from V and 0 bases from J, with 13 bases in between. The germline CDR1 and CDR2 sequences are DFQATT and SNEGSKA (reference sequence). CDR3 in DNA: TGCAGTGCTAGTCCGTTCAAAACTAGCACAGATACGCAGTATTTT. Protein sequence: CSASPFKTSTDTQYF.

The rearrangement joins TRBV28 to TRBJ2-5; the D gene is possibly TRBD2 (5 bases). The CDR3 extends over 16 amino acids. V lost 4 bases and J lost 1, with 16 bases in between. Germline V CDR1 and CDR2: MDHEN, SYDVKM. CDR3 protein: CASSSRAAALQETQYF. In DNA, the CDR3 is TGTGCCAGCAGTTCTAGAGCGGCGGCCCTCCAAGAGACCCAGTACTTC.